Listed below are T cell receptor beta chains from one sample, sequenced in a study of identical twins. TCRdb called the 5' RACE reads again in MiXCR, with one record for every CDR3 protein. The profile shows 250,000 or so distinct CDR3 sequences, 12% of them singletons. This same sample was also taken into another study, of yellow fever vaccine responses in identical twins.

The sequenced sample consisted of memory (CD45RO+) T cells sorted from blood. These receptors all come from a woman between 18 and 29 years old in good health. The CDR3 runs from the conserved cysteine through the conserved F or W. Fields, in order: V gene, clone size, D gene, J gene, CDR3 protein, CDR3 DNA. D genes are given only for firm matches. Part of the rows lack a size; the others show once, few, many or a class for expanded clones.

TRBV12-3/TRBV12-4,many,-,TRBJ1-3,CASSLRGGSGNTIYF,TGTGCCAGCAGTTTGCGGGGAGGCTCTGGAAACACCATATATTTT
TRBV27,many,-,TRBJ2-5,CASSSQGGGETQYF,TGTGCCAGCAGTTCCCAGGGAGGGGGTGAGACCCAGTACTTC
TRBV29-1,few,-,TRBJ2-7,CSVEVATGFLDYEQYF,TGCAGCGTTGAAGTGGCCACAGGGTTCCTTGATTACGAGCAGTACTTC
TRBV7-9,few,-,TRBJ2-7,CASSSFGYEQYF,TGTGCCAGCAGCTCTTTCGGCTACGAGCAGTACTTC
TRBV12-3/TRBV12-4,many,TRBD1,TRBJ1-1,CASRTGGLVNTEAFF,TGTGCCAGCAGAACAGGGGGCCTTGTGAACACTGAAGCTTTCTTT
TRBV5-1,few,-,TRBJ1-1,CASTNPGTEAFF,TGCGCCAGCACCAATCCGGGCACTGAAGCTTTCTTT
TRBV7-2,-,-,TRBJ2-1,CASSLAGGQYNEQFF,TGTGCCAGCAGCTTAGCGGGGGGCCAATACAATGAGCAGTTCTTC
TRBV11-1,-,TRBD1,TRBJ2-1,CASSLVGTGIFGSYNEQFF,TGTGCCAGCAGCTTAGTTGGGACAGGGATTTTTGGTTCCTACAATGAGCAGTTCTTC
TRBV4-3,-,-,TRBJ1-4,CASSPIGLEVEKLFF,TGCGCCAGCAGCCCTATCGGTCTTGAGGTCGAAAAACTGTTTTTT
TRBV11-2,-,-,TRBJ2-2,CASSTGLEELFF,TGTGCCAGCAGCACGGGACTCGAGGAGCTGTTTTTT
TRBV20-1,-,TRBD1,TRBJ2-7,CSAGTGRTYEQYF,TGCAGTGCTGGGACAGGAAGGACCTACGAGCAGTACTTC
TRBV27,-,-,TRBJ2-6,CASSLTRTPTGANVLTF,TGTGCCAGCAGTTTAACCAGGACACCGACTGGGGCCAACGTCCTGACTTTC
TRBV15,-,TRBD1,TRBJ2-2,CATSPQGANTGELFF,TGTGCCACCAGCCCTCAGGGGGCGAACACCGGGGAGCTGTTTTTT
TRBV3-1,-,TRBD2,TRBJ2-3,CATSQRTSGAGTDTQYF,TGTGCCACCAGCCAACGGACTAGCGGGGCTGGGACAGATACGCAGTATTTT
TRBV2,-,-,TRBJ2-5,CASSDGGRSSTGQETQYF,TGTGCCAGCAGTGACGGGGGCCGAAGCTCGACAGGCCAAGAGACCCAGTACTTC
TRBV4-3,-,TRBD1,TRBJ1-1,CASSQDPGTGTAEAFF,TGCGCCAGCAGCCAAGATCCGGGGACAGGGACCGCTGAAGCTTTCTTT
TRBV20-1,many,TRBD1,TRBJ2-7,CSASFGDRGRHEQYF,TGCAGTGCTAGTTTTGGCGACAGGGGGCGCCACGAGCAGTACTTC
TRBV7-2,-,-,TRBJ2-1,CASSPQDPRFYNEQFF,TGTGCCAGCAGCCCGCAGGATCCTCGCTTTTACAATGAGCAGTTCTTC
TRBV12-3/TRBV12-4,many,-,TRBJ2-7,CASSLVYEQYF,TGTGCCAGCAGTTTGGTCTACGAGCAGTACTTC
TRBV7-3,few,-,TRBJ2-7,CASSFSSETPTYEQYF,TGTGCCAGCAGCTTCTCCTCGGAAACACCAACCTACGAGCAGTACTTC
TRBV5-1,few,-,TRBJ2-2,CASSRRADTGELFF,TGCGCCAGCAGCCGGCGAGCGGACACCGGGGAGCTGTTTTTT
TRBV20-1,few,-,TRBJ2-7,CSAFRDPREQYF,TGCAGTGCGTTCCGGGACCCAAGGGAGCAGTACTTC
TRBV25-1,few,-,TRBJ2-1,CASSDPGRSYNEQFF,TGTGCCAGCAGTGACCCCGGACGGTCATACAATGAGCAGTTCTTC
TRBV12-5,-,-,TRBJ2-7,CASGFTGGVEQYF,TGTGCTAGTGGTTTTACAGGGGGGGTCGAGCAGTACTTC
TRBV5-1,few,TRBD1,TRBJ2-2,CASTVSTGVTGELFF,TGCGCCAGCACGGTTTCGACAGGGGTTACCGGGGAGCTGTTTTTT
TRBV28,-,-,TRBJ2-3,CASSLTPTHPTQYF,TGTGCCAGCAGTTTAACCCCTACCCACCCGACGCAGTATTTT
TRBV11-2,-,-,TRBJ2-7,CASSLVLGNEQYF,TGTGCCAGCAGCTTAGTGCTCGGTAACGAGCAGTACTTC
TRBV28,-,-,TRBJ2-7,CASSLTTPYEQYF,TGTGCCAGCAGCCTCACTACCCCCTACGAGCAGTACTTC
TRBV5-1,-,-,TRBJ2-1,CASSWGATNTYNEQFF,TGCGCCAGCAGCTGGGGCGCGACAAATACCTACAATGAGCAGTTCTTC
TRBV6-5,-,TRBD1,TRBJ2-7,CASSYRQGAYEQYF,TGTGCCAGCAGTTACAGGCAGGGGGCCTACGAGCAGTACTTC
TRBV10-3,-,TRBD2,TRBJ2-5,CAISEKTRAGGQETQYF,TGTGCCATCAGTGAGAAGACTAGAGCGGGGGGGCAAGAGACCCAGTACTTC
TRBV29-1,-,TRBD2,TRBJ2-5,CSVRTSGSQETQYF,TGCAGCGTCCGGACTAGCGGGTCACAAGAGACCCAGTACTTC
TRBV20-1,few,-,TRBJ2-1,CSALGQIHNEQFF,TGCAGTGCGTTGGGACAAATCCACAATGAGCAGTTCTTC
TRBV20-1,many,-,TRBJ2-3,CSARDGGNPQYF,TGCAGTGCTAGAGATGGGGGGAACCCGCAGTATTTT
TRBV11-2,-,-,TRBJ2-2,CASSLAPTGELFF,TGTGCCAGCAGCTTGGCCCCAACCGGGGAGCTGTTTTTT
TRBV29-1,few,-,TRBJ2-7,CSVVASYEQYF,TGCAGCGTTGTTGCCAGCTACGAGCAGTACTTC
TRBV6-2/TRBV6-3,-,-,TRBJ2-3,CASRPTSIDTQYF,TGTGCCAGCAGGCCCACTAGCATTGATACGCAGTATTTT
TRBV5-1,few,TRBD1,TRBJ2-5,CASSLGDRVETQYF,TGCGCCAGCAGCTTGGGGGACAGGGTTGAGACCCAGTACTTC
TRBV5-4,-,-,TRBJ2-5,CASSFRPGETQYF,TGTGCCAGCAGCTTCAGGCCCGGGGAGACCCAGTACTTC
TRBV3-1,-,-,TRBJ2-3,CASSLGRMDTQYF,TGTGCCAGCAGCCTCGGACGGATGGATACGCAGTATTTT
TRBV20-1,few,-,TRBJ1-2,CSVPGGTEYGYTF,TGCAGTGTTCCAGGAGGGACGGAATATGGCTACACCTTC
TRBV3-1,-,-,TRBJ2-7,CASSQDRGRTYEQYF,TGTGCCAGCAGCCAAGACCGGGGCCGCACCTACGAGCAGTACTTC
TRBV24-1,-,-,TRBJ1-1,CATSDSSFGVTEAFF,TGTGCCACCAGTGATTCTAGTTTTGGGGTAACTGAAGCTTTCTTT
TRBV6-1,few,TRBD2,TRBJ2-1,CASSTGLAGDYNEQFF,TGTGCCAGCAGTACCGGACTAGCGGGTGACTACAATGAGCAGTTCTTC
TRBV12-3/TRBV12-4,-,-,TRBJ2-3,CASAPAGSKGTDTQYF,TGTGCCAGCGCGCCGGCCGGGTCGAAAGGCACAGATACGCAGTATTTT
TRBV5-1,few,TRBD1,TRBJ2-7,CASSFQTGIAYEQYF,TGCGCCAGCAGCTTCCAGACAGGGATAGCCTACGAGCAGTACTTC
TRBV5-1,few,-,TRBJ1-1,CASSLESTHTEAFF,TGCGCCAGCAGCTTGGAGTCCACCCACACTGAAGCTTTCTTT
TRBV5-1,-,-,TRBJ1-2,CASSPNGIPGYTF,TGCGCCAGCAGCCCCAATGGGATTCCTGGCTACACCTTC
TRBV7-8,-,TRBD1,TRBJ2-1,CASSRGQSYNEQFF,TGTGCCAGCAGCCGGGGACAGTCTTACAATGAGCAGTTCTTC
TRBV20-1,-,TRBD2,TRBJ2-5,CSARMDLVSGLAGGETQYF,TGCAGTGCTAGAATGGATTTAGTATCGGGACTAGCGGGAGGAGAGACCCAGTACTTC
TRBV7-2,few,-,TRBJ2-4,CASSLDPGKNIQYF,TGTGCCAGCAGCTTAGACCCCGGCAAAAACATTCAGTACTTC
TRBV2,few,TRBD2,TRBJ2-1,CASSETSGSNEQFF,TGTGCCAGCAGTGAAACTAGCGGGAGCAATGAGCAGTTCTTC
TRBV5-1,-,TRBD1,TRBJ2-2,CASSLEQGIGGELFF,TGCGCCAGCAGCTTGGAACAGGGGATTGGCGGGGAGCTGTTTTTT
TRBV18,few,-,TRBJ2-3,CASSPISTDTQYF,TGTGCCAGCTCCCCAATAAGCACAGATACGCAGTATTTT
TRBV20-1,few,TRBD2,TRBJ2-1,CSAASGTEYNEQFF,TGCAGTGCTGCTAGCGGGACTGAATACAATGAGCAGTTCTTC
TRBV6-2/TRBV6-3,-,-,TRBJ2-7,CASRELYEQYF,TGTGCCAGCAGAGAGTTGTACGAGCAGTACTTC